Listed here are 18 T cell receptor beta chains from one sample, sequenced in a study of neurological immune-mediated disorders (dated by TCRdb to about 2019). Libraries were built with 5' RACE. Reads for this sample came from an Illumina HiSeq 2500. TCRdb reprocessing: public reads trimmed at Q25 with fastp, clones called with MiXCR, in-frame beta chains kept. Every CDR3 protein is listed once, alongside the most common genes and DNA of its rows. Here the sample has tens of thousands of distinct CDR3 sequences; about 1.6% occur a single time. The ten biggest clones cover about 9% of the sample. The specimen was PBMCs. The receptors derive from a woman in her 30s with multiple sclerosis.

This clonotype was counted at least ten times. The chain employs TRBV7-3 and TRBJ2-7; 9 bases map to TRBD1. Germline CDR1 reads SGHTA; CDR2 reads FQGTGA. V was clipped by 0 bases and J by 4 bases; unmatched bases: 4. This CDR3 has 15 amino acids. The CDR3: CASSLTGTGIYEQYF. In nucleotides, the CDR3 is TGTGCCAGCAGCTTAACAGGGACAGGGATTTACGAGCAGTACTTC.

This clonotype occurred many times. The V gene is TRBV20-1, the J gene TRBJ2-1; TRBD1 agrees at 7 bases. Trimming cost V 0 bases and J 6 bases; bases outside gene matches: 11. The length of the CDR3 is 16 residues. CDR1 and CDR2 (germline): DFQATT, SNEGSKA (reference sequence). The CDR3 is CSARDQGVHLTNEQFF. CDR3 DNA: TGCAGTGCTAGAGACCAGGGGGTACATCTCACCAATGAGCAGTTCTTC.

This clonotype was seen repeatedly, ten times or more. V and J are TRBV20-1 and TRBJ1-2; D remains unclear. Germline V gene sequence: CDR1 DFQATT, CDR2 SNEGSKA (reference sequence). V gave up 5 bases and J gave up 2 bases, with 12 bases separating them. CDR3 size: 13 residues. The CDR3 spells CSAAPTGNYGYTF. As DNA, the CDR3 is TGCAGTGCTGCTCCGACGGGAAACTATGGCTACACCTTC.

This clonotype is termed medium-sized. The V gene is TRBV6-5, the J gene TRBJ2-2; 8 bases map to TRBD1. Germline assignment: CDR1 MNHEY and CDR2 SVGAGI. The ends lost 8 bases at V and 5 bases at J; junction bases unmatched: 7. CDR3 size: 14 residues. The CDR3 nucleotides are TGTGCCAGCCGACCGGGACAGGAAACCGGGGAGCTGTTTTTT. Amino acids: CASRPGQETGELFF.

In this sample, this clonotype turned up many times. The chain combines TRBV12-3 or TRBV12-4 with TRBJ1-5; weak D call: TRBD1 (6 bases). There are 14 residues in the CDR3. V lost 3 bases and J 3 bases, leaving 9 bases between the germline ends. This CDR3 is CASSLEGVNQPQHF. CDR3 nucleotides: TGTGCCAGCAGTTTGGAGGGGGTCAATCAGCCCCAGCATTTT.

This clonotype was observed many times. CDR3 sequence: CASSPGGAEFEQFF. CDR3 DNA: TGCGCCAGCAGTCCCGGCGGGGCAGAATTTGAGCAGTTCTTC. V usage is TRBV5-1 and J usage is TRBJ2-1; D may be TRBD2 (6 bases). The germline V gene encodes CDR1 SGHRS and CDR2 YFSETQ. Between the trimmed V and J ends, which lost 5 bases and 9 bases, there was a span of 18 bases. CDR3 length: 14 amino acids.

There are many counts of this clonotype. The chain recombines TRBV5-6 with TRBJ2-7; D is perhaps TRBD2 (5 bases). The germline CDR1 and CDR2 sequences are SGHDT and YYEEEE. The CDR3 runs to 16 residues. V was shortened by 2 bases and J by 0 bases, with 15 bases between the two germline ends. The CDR3 DNA follows: TGTGCCAGCAGCTTAACCGGGCGGAGGAGCTCCTACGAGCAGTACTTC. Its protein product is CASSLTGRRSSYEQYF.

The sample holds many counts of this clonotype. CDR3 region: CSVDSSSSYNEQFF. The CDR3 bases are TGCAGCGTTGACTCTAGCAGCTCCTACAATGAGCAGTTCTTC. J is TRBJ2-1 and V is TRBV29-1, with D possibly matching TRBD2 (5 bases). The V and J ends lost 3 bases and 0 bases respectively, with 9 bases between them. This CDR3 has 14 amino acids. Germline values: CDR1 SQVTM, CDR2 ANQGSEA.

Within the sample, this clonotype is large. A much larger clone lies one base from this, so it may be a read error. The conserved final phenylalanine or tryptophan is absent from the CDR3, which likely points to a read error. The chain couples TRBV5-1 to TRBJ1-1, with TRBD1 matching over 8 bases. The CDR3 consists of 13 residues. Germline V lookup: CDR1 SGHRS, CDR2 YFSETQ. V shed 6 bases and J 5 bases; nucleotides not matched to a gene: 6. The CDR3 DNA sequence: TGCGCCAGCACAGACAGGGGAGGGACTGAAGCTTTCTGT. Protein sequence: CASTDRGGTEAFC.

This clonotype showed up many times. CDR3: CASTAPGEETQYF. The CDR3 nucleotides are TGCGCCAGCACAGCACCCGGGGAAGAGACCCAGTACTTC. V usage is TRBV4-1 and J usage is TRBJ2-5, with a tentative D call TRBD2 (5 bases). CDR1 and CDR2 from the germline V gene are MGHRA and YSYEKL. Trimming shortened V by 7 bases and J by 3 bases, and 12 bases separated the two germline ends. CDR3 length: 13 amino acids.

This clonotype was observed at least ten times. The V and J genes are TRBV20-1 and TRBJ2-3; 12 nucleotides line up with TRBD2. CDR3 length equals 16 residues. The junction had 6 bases not matched to a gene; V was cut back by 4 bases and J by 1 base. Per germline, CDR1 DFQATT and CDR2 SNEGSKA (reference sequence). CDR3 in DNA: TGCAGTGCTAAGGGGCTAGCGGGGGGGCGCACAGATACGCAGTATTTT. It is translated as CSAKGLAGGRTDTQYF.

This clonotype came up many times. This rearrangement joins TRBV20-1 to TRBJ2-2; D unclear. Germline assignment: CDR1 DFQATT and CDR2 SNEGSKA (reference sequence). V gave up 0 bases and J gave up 1 base, with 9 bases separating them. This CDR3 spans 15 amino acids. This chain's CDR3 is CSARDRAKNTGELFF. In nucleotides, the CDR3 is TGCAGTGCTAGAGATAGGGCCAAGAACACCGGGGAGCTGTTTTTT.

This clonotype showed up many times. This chain connects TRBV5-1 to TRBJ2-7; possible D gene TRBD1, 6 bases. V lost 0 bases and J 2 bases, leaving 12 bases between the germline ends. CDR1 and CDR2 (germline): SGHRS, YFSETQ. The CDR3 consists of 15 residues. As DNA, the CDR3 is TGCGCCAGCAGCTTGGTGACAGGAGTCGCCTACGAGCAGTACTTC. Its translation: CASSLVTGVAYEQYF.

This clonotype was found many times. The chain combines TRBV15 with TRBJ1-5; D possibly corresponds to TRBD1 (6 bases). The CDR3 is 16 amino acids. The germline CDR1 and CDR2 sequences are LNHNV and YYDKDF (reference sequence). V was pared by 7 bases and J by 2 bases, with 18 bases between. This CDR3 is CATNGGGFVGNQPQHF. CDR3 in DNA: TGTGCCACCAATGGGGGCGGCTTCGTGGGCAATCAGCCCCAGCATTTT.

This clonotype was counted at least ten times. The J gene is TRBJ2-2, the V gene TRBV28; 7 bases align to TRBD1. Germline V gives CDR1 MDHEN, CDR2 SYDVKM. This CDR3 is 16 amino acids long. The ends lost 5 bases at V and 0 bases at J; junction bases unmatched: 6. CDR3 amino acids: CASSRVGQTNTGELFF. CDR3 DNA sequence: TGTGCCAGCAGTCGAGTGGGACAGACGAACACCGGGGAGCTGTTTTTT.

This clonotype was detected ten times or more. The chain couples TRBV20-1 to TRBJ2-7; D is perhaps TRBD1 (5 bases). Trimming left V 6 bases short and J 2 bases short, with 8 bases between. Looked up from germline, CDR1 is DFQATT and CDR2 is SNEGSKA (reference sequence). The CDR3 is 11 residues long. CDR3 sequence (DNA): TGCAGTGCCAAGGACACCTACGAGCAGTACTTC. This gives the protein CSAKDTYEQYF.

This clonotype was seen at least ten times. The gene calls are TRBV20-1 and TRBJ1-1, with no clear D. CDR1 and CDR2 (germline): DFQATT, SNEGSKA (reference sequence). V gave up 3 bases and J gave up 4 bases, with 18 bases separating them. The CDR3 extends over 15 amino acids. CDR3 in DNA: TGCAGTGCTAGTGGGCGACTCCATCGGGGCACTGAAGCTTTCTTT. Protein product: CSASGRLHRGTEAFF.

This clonotype was picked up many times. The chain links TRBV5-1 to TRBJ2-7, with D unclear. V was cut by 0 bases and J by 0 bases, with 7 bases left in between. CDR1 SGHRS and CDR2 YFSETQ come from the germline V gene. The CDR3 spans 14 residues. Here the CDR3 DNA reads TGCGCCAGCAGCTTGGTTTATGGCTCCTACGAGCAGTACTTC. It is translated as CASSLVYGSYEQYF.